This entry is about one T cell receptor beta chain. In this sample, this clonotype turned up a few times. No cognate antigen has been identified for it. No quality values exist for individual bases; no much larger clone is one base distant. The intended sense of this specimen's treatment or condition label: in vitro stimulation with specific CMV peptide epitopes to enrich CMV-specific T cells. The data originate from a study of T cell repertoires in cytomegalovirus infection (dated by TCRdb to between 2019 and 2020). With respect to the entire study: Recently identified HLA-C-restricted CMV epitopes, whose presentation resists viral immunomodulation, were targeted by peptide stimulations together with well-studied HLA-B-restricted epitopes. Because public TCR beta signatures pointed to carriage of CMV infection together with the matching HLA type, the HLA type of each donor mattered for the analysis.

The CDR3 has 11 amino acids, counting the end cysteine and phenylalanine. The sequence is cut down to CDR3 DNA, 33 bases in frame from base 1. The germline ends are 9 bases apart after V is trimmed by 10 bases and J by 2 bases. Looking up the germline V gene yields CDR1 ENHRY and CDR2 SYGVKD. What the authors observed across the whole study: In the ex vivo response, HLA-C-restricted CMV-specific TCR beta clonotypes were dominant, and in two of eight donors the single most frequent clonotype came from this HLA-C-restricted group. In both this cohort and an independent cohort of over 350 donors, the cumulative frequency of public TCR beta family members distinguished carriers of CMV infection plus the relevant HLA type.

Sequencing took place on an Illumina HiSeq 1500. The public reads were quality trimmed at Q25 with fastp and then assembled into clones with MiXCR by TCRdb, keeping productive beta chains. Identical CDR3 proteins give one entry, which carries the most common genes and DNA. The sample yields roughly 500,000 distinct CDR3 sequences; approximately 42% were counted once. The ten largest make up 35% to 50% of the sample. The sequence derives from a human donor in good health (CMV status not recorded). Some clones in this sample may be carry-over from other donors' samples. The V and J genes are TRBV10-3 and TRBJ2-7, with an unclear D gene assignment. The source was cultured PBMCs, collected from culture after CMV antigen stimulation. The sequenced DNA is TGTGCCACCAGCCAAACCTACGAGCAGTACTTC. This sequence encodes CATSQTYEQYF.